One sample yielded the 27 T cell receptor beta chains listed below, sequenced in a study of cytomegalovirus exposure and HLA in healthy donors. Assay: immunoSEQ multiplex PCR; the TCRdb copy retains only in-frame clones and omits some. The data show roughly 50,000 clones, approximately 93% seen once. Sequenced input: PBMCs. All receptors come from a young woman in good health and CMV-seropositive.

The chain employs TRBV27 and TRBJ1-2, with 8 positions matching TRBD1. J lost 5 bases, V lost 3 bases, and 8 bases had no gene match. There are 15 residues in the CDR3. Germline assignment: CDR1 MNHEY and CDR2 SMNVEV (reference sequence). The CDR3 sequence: CASSFSGTGKYGYTF. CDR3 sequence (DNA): TGTGCCAGCAGTTTCTCCGGGACAGGCAAATATGGCTACACCTTC.

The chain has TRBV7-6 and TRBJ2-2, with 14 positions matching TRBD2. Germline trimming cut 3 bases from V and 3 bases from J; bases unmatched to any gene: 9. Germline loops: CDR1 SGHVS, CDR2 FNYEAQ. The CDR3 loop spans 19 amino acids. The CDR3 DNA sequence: TGTGCCAGCAGCTTTCGACTAGCGGGGGGGCCTATCGACACCGGGGAGCTGTTTTTT. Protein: CASSFRLAGGPIDTGELFF. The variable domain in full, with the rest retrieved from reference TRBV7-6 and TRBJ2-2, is GAGVSQSPRYKVTKRGQDVALRCDPISGHVSLYWYRQALGQGPEFLTYFNYEAQQDKSGLPNDRFSAERPEGSISTLTIQRTEQRDSAMYRCASSFRLAGGPIDTGELFFGEGSRLTVL.

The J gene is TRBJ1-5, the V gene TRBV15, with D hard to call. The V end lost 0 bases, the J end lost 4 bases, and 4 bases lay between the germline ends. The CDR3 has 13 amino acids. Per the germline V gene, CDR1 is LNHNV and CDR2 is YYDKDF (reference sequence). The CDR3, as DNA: TGTGCCACCAGCAGAGATATGAATCAGCCCCAGCATTTT. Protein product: CATSRDMNQPQHF.

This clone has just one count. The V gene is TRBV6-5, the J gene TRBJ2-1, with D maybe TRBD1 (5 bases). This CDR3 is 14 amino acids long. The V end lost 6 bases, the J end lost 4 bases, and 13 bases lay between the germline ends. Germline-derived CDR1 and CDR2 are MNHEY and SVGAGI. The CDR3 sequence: CASSNGQVYNEQFF. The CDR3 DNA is TGTGCCAGCAGCAACGGACAAGTATACAATGAGCAGTTCTTC.

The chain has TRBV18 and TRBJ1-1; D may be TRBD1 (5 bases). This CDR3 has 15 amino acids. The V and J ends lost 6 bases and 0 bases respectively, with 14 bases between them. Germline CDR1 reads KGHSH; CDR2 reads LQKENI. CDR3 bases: TGTGCCAGCTCCCCCGGGGAGGGGTTGAACACTGAAGCTTTCTTT. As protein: CASSPGEGLNTEAFF.

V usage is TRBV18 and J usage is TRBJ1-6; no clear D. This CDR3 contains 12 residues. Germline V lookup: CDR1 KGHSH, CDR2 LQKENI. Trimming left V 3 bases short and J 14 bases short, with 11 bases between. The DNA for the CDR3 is TGTGCCAGCTCACCCGAGGGCTCTGCCCTCCACTTT. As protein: CASSPEGSALHF.

The CDR3 nucleotides are TGTGCCAGCAGCTCAGTACAGGGGGCCGTCTATGGCTACACCTTC. It specifies CASSSVQGAVYGYTF. The chain employs TRBV7-2 and TRBJ1-2; 9 nucleotides line up with TRBD1. CDR3 length equals 15 residues. The J segment lost 4 bases and the V segment lost 4 bases, leaving 7 bases of the junction unmatched. Germline values: CDR1 SGHTA, CDR2 FQGNSA.

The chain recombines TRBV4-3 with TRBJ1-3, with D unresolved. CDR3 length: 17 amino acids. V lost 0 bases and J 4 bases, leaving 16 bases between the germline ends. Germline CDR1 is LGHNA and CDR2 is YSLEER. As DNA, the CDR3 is TGCGCCAGCAGCCAAGACCCGTACCGGGGAGGGGGAAACACCATATATTTT. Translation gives CASSQDPYRGGGNTIYF.

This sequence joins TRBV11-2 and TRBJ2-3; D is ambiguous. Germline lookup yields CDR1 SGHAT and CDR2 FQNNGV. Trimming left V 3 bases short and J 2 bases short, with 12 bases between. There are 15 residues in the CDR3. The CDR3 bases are TGTGCCAGCAGCTTTCTCGCGGAGAACACAGATACGCAGTATTTT. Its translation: CASSFLAENTDTQYF.

CDR3 nucleotide sequence: TGTGCCAGCAGTTACTCGAACCGCGGGAGCTCACCCCTCCACTTT. This translates into CASSYSNRGSSPLHF. This rearrangement joins TRBV6-5 to TRBJ1-6, with D uncertain. The CDR3 spans 15 residues. Trimming took off 0 bases at V and 10 bases at J, with 13 bases between the two ends. Per germline, CDR1 MNHEY and CDR2 SVGAGI.

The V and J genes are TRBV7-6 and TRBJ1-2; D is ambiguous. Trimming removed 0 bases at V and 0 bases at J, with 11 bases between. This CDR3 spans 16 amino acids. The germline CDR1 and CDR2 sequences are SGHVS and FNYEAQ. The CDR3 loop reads CASSLATGGANYGYTF. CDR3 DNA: TGTGCCAGCAGCTTAGCGACCGGAGGAGCTAACTATGGCTACACCTTC.

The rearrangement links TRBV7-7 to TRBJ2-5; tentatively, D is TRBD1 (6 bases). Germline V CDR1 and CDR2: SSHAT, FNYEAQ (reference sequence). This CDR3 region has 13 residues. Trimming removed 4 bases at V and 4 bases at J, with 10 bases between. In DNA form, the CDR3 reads TGTGCCAGCAGCTCCACAGGGACAGAGACCCAGTACTTC. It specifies CASSSTGTETQYF.

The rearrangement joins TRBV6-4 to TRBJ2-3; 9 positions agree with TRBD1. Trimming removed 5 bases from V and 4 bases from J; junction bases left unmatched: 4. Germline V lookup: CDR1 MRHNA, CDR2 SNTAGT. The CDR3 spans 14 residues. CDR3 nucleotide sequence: TGTGCCAGCAGTAAACAGGGGGCGGCAGATACGCAGTATTTT. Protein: CASSKQGAADTQYF.

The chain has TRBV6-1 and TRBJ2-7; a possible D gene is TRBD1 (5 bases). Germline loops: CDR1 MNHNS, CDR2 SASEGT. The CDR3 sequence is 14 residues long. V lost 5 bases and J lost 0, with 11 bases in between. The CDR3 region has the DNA TGTGCCAGCAGTCTACACCAGGGCTCCTACGAGCAGTACTTC. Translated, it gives CASSLHQGSYEQYF.

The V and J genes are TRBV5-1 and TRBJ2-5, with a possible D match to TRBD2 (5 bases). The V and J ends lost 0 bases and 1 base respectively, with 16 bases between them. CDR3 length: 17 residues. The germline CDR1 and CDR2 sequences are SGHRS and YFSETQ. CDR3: CASSLAEGLYLQETQYF. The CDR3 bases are TGCGCCAGCAGCTTGGCTGAGGGCCTTTATCTCCAAGAGACCCAGTACTTC.

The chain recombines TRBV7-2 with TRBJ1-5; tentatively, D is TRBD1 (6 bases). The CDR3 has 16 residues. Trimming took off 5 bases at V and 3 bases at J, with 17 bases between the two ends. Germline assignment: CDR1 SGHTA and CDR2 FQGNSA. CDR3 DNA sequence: TGTGCCAGCAGCCTCCCAGAAGGACAGATCAATCAGCCCCAGCATTTT. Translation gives CASSLPEGQINQPQHF.

CDR3 in amino acids: CASSQEDRRLRDTQYF. The CDR3 region has the DNA TGCGCCAGCAGCCAAGAGGACAGACGTCTTCGGGATACGCAGTATTTT. The chain couples TRBV4-1 to TRBJ2-3; the D gene is possibly TRBD1 (6 bases). This CDR3 is 16 amino acids long. CDR1 is MGHRA, CDR2 YSYEKL, per germline. V lost 0 bases and J 6 bases, leaving 16 bases between the germline ends.

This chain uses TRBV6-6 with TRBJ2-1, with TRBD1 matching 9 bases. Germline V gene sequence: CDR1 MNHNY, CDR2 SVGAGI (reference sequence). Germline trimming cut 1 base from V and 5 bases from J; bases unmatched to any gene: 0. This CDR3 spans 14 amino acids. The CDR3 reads CASSYWDRDNEQFF. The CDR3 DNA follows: TGTGCCAGCAGTTACTGGGACAGGGACAATGAGCAGTTCTTC.

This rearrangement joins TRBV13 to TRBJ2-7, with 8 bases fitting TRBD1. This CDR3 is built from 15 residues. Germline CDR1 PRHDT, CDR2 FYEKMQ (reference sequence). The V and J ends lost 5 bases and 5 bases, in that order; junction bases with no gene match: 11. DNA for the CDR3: TGTGCCAGCAGCCCCCGGGCAGGGGGCATCAACGAGCAGTACTTC. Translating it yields CASSPRAGGINEQYF.

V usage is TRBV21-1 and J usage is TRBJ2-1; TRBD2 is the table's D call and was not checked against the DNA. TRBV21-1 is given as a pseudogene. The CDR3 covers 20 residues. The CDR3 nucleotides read TGTGCCAGCACCAGTCCCGTCGCCCGGGCCCCCGGGAGGGTGGGCAATGAGCAGTTCTTC. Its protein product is CASTSPVARAPGRVGNEQFF.

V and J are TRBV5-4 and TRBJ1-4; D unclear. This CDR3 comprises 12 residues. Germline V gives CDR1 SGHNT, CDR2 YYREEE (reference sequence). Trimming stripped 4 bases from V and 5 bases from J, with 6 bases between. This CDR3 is CASSAYNEKLFF. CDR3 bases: TGTGCCAGCAGCGCCTACAATGAAAAACTGTTTTTT.

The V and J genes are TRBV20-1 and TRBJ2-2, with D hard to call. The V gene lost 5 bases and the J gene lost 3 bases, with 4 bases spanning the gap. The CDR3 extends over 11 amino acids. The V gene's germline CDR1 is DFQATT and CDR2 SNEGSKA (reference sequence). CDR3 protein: CSAQYTGELFF. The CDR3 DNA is TGCAGTGCTCAATACACCGGGGAGCTGTTTTTT.

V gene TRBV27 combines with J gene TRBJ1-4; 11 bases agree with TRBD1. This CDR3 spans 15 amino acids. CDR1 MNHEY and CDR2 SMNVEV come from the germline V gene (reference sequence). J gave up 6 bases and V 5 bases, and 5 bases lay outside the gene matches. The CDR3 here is CASSPPDRGHEKLFF. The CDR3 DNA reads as TGTGCCAGCAGTCCGCCGGACAGGGGGCATGAAAAACTGTTTTTT.

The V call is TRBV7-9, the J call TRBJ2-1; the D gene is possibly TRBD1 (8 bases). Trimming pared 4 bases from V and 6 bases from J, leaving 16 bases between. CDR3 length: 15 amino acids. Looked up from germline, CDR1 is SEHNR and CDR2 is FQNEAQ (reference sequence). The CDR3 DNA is TGTGCCAGCAGCTCCGGATACAGGGGGGGCAATGAGCAGTTCTTC. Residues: CASSSGYRGGNEQFF.

The CDR3 reads CSVAQGVYGNTIYF. In DNA, the CDR3 is TGCAGCGTCGCCCAAGGGGTATACGGAAACACCATATATTTT. The rearrangement links TRBV29-1 to TRBJ1-3; D may be TRBD1 (5 bases). The CDR3 extends over 14 amino acids. CDR1 is SQVTM, CDR2 ANQGSEA, per germline. Deletions cut 6 bases from V and 4 bases from J, with 16 bases between.

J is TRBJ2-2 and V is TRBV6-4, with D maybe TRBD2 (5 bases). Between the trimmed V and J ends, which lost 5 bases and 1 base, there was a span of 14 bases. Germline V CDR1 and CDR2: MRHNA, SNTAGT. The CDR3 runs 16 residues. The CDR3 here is CASSPWGELNTGELFF. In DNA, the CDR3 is TGTGCCAGCAGTCCCTGGGGAGAATTGAACACCGGGGAGCTGTTTTTT.

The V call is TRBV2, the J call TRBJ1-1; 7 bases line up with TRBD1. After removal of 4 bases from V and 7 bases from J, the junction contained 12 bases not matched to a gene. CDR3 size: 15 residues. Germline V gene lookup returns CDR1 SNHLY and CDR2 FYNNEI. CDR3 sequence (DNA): TGTGCCAGCAGTGGCCCGACAGGGCCTATAGGTGAAGCTTTCTTT. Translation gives CASSGPTGPIGEAFF.